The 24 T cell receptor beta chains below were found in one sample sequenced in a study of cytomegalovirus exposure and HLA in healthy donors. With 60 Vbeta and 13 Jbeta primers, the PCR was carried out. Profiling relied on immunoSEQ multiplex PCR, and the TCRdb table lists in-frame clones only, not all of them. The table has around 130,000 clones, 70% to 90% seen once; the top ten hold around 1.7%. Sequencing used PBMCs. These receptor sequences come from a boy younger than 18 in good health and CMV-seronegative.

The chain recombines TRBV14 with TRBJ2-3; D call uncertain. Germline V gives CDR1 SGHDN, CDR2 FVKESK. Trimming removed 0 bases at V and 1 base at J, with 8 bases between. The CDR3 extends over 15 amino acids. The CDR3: CASSQEASRTDTQYF. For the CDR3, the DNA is TGTGCCAGCAGCCAAGAAGCCTCCCGCACAGATACGCAGTATTTT.

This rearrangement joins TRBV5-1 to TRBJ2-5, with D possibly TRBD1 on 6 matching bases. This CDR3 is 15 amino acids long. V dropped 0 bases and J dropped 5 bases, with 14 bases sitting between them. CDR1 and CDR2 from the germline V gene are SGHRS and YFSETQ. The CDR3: CASSLAGTRLETQYF. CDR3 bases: TGCGCCAGCAGCTTGGCCGGGACACGATTGGAGACCCAGTACTTC.

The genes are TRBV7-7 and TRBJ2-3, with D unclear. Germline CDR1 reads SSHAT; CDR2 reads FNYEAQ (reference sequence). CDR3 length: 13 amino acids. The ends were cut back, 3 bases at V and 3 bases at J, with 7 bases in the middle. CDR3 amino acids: CASSFGETDTQYF. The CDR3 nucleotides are TGTGCCAGCAGCTTCGGAGAGACAGATACGCAGTATTTT.

CDR3 DNA sequence: TGCGCCAGCAGGGCGACAGGGGCTAATGAAAAACTGTTTTTT. This gives the protein CASRATGANEKLFF. This rearrangement joins TRBV5-1 to TRBJ1-4; 8 positions agree with TRBD1. Germline-derived CDR1 and CDR2 are SGHRS and YFSETQ. Unmatched junction bases numbered 3, after V lost 5 bases and J lost 3 bases. This CDR3 comprises 14 residues. Full variable domain (rest looked up from reference TRBV5-1 and TRBJ1-4): KAGVTQTPRYLIKTRGQQVTLSCSPISGHRSVSWYQQTPGQGLQFLFEYFSETQRNKGNFPGRFSGRQFSNSRSEMNVSTLELGDSALYLCASRATGANEKLFFGSGTQLSVL.

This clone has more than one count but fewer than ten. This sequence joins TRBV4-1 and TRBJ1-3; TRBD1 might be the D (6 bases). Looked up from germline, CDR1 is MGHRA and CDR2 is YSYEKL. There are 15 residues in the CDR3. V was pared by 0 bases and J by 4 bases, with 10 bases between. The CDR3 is CASSQEDSEGNTIYF. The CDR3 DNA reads TGCGCCAGCAGCCAAGAGGACAGCGAAGGAAACACCATATATTTT.

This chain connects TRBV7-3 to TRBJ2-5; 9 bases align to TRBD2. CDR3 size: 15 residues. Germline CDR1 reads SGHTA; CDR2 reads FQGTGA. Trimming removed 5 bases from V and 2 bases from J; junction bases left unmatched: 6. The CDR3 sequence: CASSAVAGAQETQYF. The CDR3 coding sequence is TGTGCCAGCAGCGCCGTAGCGGGGGCACAAGAGACCCAGTACTTC.

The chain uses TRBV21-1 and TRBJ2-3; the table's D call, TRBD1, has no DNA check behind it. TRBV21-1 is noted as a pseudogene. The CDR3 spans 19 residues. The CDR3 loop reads CASSKLVGVRKGSTDTQYF. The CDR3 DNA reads TGTGCCAGCAGCAAACTAGTTGGCGTCCGGAAGGGGTCCACAGATACGCAGTATTTT.

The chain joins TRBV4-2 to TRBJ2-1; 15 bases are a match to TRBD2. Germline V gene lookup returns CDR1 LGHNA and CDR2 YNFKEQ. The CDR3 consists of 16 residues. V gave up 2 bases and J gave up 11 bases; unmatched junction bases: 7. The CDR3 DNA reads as TGTGCCAGCAGCCAAACGCCGGGACTAGCGGGGGGTCAGCAGTTCTTC. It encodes CASSQTPGLAGGQQFF.

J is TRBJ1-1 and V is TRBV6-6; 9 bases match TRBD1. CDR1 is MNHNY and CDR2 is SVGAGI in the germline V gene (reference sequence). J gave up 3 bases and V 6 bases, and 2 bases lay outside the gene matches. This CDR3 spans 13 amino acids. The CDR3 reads CASRRQGDTEAFF. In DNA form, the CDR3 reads TGTGCCAGCAGGAGACAGGGGGACACTGAAGCTTTCTTT.

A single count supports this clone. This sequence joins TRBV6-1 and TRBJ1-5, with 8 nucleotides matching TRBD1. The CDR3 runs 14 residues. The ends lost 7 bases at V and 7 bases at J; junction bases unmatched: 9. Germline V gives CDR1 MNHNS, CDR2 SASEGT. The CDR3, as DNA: TGTGCCAGCATTCTGACAGGGGCACGGCAGCCCCAGCATTTT. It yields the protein CASILTGARQPQHF.

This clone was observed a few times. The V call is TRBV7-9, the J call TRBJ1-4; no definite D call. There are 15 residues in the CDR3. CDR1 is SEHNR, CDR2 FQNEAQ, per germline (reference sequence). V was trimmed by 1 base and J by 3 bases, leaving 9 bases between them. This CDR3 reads CASSLVRAANEKLFF. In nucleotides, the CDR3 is TGTGCCAGCAGCTTAGTGAGGGCGGCTAATGAAAAACTGTTTTTT.

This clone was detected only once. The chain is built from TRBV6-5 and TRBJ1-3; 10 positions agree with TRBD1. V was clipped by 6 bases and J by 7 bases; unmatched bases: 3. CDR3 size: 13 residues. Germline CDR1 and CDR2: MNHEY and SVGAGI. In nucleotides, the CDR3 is TGTGCCAGCAGCAGGACAGGGGGGAACACCATATATTTT. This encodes CASSRTGGNTIYF.

The CDR3 nucleotides are TGTGCCAGTAGTCGCCCCTCCCCGGGGAGAAACACTGAAGCTTTCTTT. It is translated as CASSRPSPGRNTEAFF. The chain is built from TRBV19 and TRBJ1-1; the D is unclear. With 5 bases removed from V and 2 bases from J, the gap between germline ends came to 18 bases. CDR3 size: 16 residues. CDR1 and CDR2 (germline): LNHDA, SQIVND (reference sequence). The whole variable domain, remainder taken from reference TRBV19 and TRBJ1-1, is DGGITQSPKYLFRKEGQNVTLSCEQNLNHDAMYWYRQDPGQGLRLIYYSQIVNDFQKGDIAEGYSVSREKKESFPLTVTSAQKNPTAFYLCASSRPSPGRNTEAFFGQGTRLTVV.

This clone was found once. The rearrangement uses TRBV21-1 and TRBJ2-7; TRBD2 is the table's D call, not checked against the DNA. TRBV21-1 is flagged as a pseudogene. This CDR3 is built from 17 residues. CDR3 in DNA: TGTGCCAGCAGCAAAGTTGGATCTAGCGGGCCCCGCTACGAGCAGTACTTC. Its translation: CASSKVGSSGPRYEQYF.

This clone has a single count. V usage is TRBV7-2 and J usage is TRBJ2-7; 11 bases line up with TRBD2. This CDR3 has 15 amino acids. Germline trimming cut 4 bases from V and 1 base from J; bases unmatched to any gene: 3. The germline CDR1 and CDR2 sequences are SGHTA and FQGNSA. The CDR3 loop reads CASSSTSGDSYEQYF. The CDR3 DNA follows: TGTGCCAGCAGCTCGACTAGCGGGGATTCCTACGAGCAGTACTTC. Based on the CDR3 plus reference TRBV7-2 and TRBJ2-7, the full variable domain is GAGVSQSPSNKVTEKGKDVELRCDPISGHTALYWYRQSLGQGLEFLIYFQGNSAPDKSGLPSDRFSAERTGGSVSTLTIQRTQQEDSAVYLCASSSTSGDSYEQYFGPGTRLTVT.

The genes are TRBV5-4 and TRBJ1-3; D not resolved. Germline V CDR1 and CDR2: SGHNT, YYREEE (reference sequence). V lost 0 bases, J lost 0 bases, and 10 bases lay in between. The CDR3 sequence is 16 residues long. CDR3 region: CASSLGASSSGNTIYF. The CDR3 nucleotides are TGTGCCAGCAGCTTGGGTGCGTCTTCCTCTGGAAACACCATATATTTT. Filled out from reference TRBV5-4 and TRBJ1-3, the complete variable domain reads ETGVTQSPTHLIKTRGQQVTLRCSSQSGHNTVSWYQQALGQGPQFIFQYYREEENGRGNFPPRFSGLQFPNYSSELNVNALELDDSALYLCASSLGASSSGNTIYFGEGSWLTVV.

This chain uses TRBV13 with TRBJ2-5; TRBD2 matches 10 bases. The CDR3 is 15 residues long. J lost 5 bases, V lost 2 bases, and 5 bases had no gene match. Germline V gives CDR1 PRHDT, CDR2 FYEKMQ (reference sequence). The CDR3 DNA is TGTGCCAGCAGCTTAAGAGCGGGGGGGCCGGAGACCCAGTACTTC. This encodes CASSLRAGGPETQYF.

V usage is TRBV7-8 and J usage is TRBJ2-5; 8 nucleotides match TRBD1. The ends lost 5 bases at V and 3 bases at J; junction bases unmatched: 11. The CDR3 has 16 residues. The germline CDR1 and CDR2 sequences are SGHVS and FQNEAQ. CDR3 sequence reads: CASSLVIQGVKETQYF. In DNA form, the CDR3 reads TGTGCCAGCAGCCTTGTGATACAGGGGGTAAAAGAGACCCAGTACTTC.

In DNA form, the CDR3 reads TGTGCCAGCAGCCTTGGGACAGGGGGAGATCAGCCCCAGCATTTT. The encoded protein is CASSLGTGGDQPQHF. The rearrangement uses TRBV5-4 and TRBJ1-5; 11 bases are shared with TRBD1. After removal of 4 bases from V and 5 bases from J, the junction contained 5 bases not matched to a gene. This CDR3 is built from 15 residues. Germline CDR1 is SGHNT and CDR2 is YYREEE (reference sequence).

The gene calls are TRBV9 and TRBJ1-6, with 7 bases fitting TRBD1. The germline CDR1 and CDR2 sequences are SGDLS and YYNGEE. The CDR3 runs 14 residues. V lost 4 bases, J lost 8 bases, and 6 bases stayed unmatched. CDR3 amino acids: CASSPGTVDSPLHF. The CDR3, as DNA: TGTGCCAGCAGCCCAGGGACAGTGGATTCACCCCTCCACTTT.

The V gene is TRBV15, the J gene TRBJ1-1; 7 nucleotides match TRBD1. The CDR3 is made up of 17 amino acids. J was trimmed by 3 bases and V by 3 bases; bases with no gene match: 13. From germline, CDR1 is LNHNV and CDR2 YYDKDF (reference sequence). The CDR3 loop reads CATSRDIWSRGHTEAFF. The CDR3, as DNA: TGTGCCACCAGCAGGGACATCTGGAGTAGGGGGCACACTGAAGCTTTCTTT.

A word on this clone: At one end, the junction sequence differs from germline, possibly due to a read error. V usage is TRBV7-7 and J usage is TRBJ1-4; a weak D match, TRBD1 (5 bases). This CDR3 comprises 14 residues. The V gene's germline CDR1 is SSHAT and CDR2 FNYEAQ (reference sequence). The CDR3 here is CASSLLGPNEKLFF. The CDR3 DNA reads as TGTGCTAGCAGTCTCCTGGGGCCAAATGAAAAACTGTTTTTT.

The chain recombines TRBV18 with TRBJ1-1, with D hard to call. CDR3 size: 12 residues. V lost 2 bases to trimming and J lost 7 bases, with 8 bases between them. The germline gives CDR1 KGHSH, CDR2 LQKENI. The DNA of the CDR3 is TGTGCCAGCTCACCAGTTACGAGTGAAGCTTTCTTT. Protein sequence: CASSPVTSEAFF.

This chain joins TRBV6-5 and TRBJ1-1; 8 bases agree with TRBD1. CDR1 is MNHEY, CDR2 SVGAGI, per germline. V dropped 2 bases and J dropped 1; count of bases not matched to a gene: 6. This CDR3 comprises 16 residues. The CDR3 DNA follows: TGTGCCAGCAGTTACCAGGGGGCAGGCCCGAACACTGAAGCTTTCTTT. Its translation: CASSYQGAGPNTEAFF.